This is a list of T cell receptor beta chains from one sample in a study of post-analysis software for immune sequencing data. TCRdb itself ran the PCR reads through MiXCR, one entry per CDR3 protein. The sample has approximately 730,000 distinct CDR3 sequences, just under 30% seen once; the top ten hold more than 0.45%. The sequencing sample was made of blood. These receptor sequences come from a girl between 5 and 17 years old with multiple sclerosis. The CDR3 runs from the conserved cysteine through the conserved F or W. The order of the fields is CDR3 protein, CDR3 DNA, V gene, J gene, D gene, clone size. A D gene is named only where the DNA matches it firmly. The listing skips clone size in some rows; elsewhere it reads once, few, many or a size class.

CDR3: CASQPLMGGEQYF; DNA: TGTGCCAGCCAACCTTTAATGGGAGGCGAGCAGTACTTC; V: TRBV6-1; J: TRBJ2-7; D: -; size: few
CDR3: CASSLVFRRGETQYF; DNA: TGTGCCAGCAGCTTAGTTTTCAGGCGGGGAGAGACCCAGTACTTC; V: TRBV11-2; J: TRBJ2-5; D: -; size: -
CDR3: CASSLPASPLHF; DNA: TGTGCCAGCAGTTTGCCCGCTTCACCCCTCCACTTT; V: TRBV12-3/TRBV12-4; J: TRBJ1-6; D: -; size: few
CDR3: CASSRPGLSSYEQYF; DNA: TGTGCCAGCAGCCGACCGGGACTCAGCTCCTACGAGCAGTACTTC; V: TRBV5-8; J: TRBJ2-7; D: -; size: -
CDR3: CASSPRVEGWADTQYF; DNA: TGTGCCAGCAGCCCCCGGGTAGAAGGGTGGGCAGATACGCAGTATTTT; V: TRBV11-1; J: TRBJ2-3; D: -; size: -
CDR3: CASQTGQSNTEAFF; DNA: TGTGCCAGCCAAACGGGACAGAGCAACACTGAAGCTTTCTTT; V: TRBV6-1; J: TRBJ1-1; D: TRBD1; size: -
CDR3: CASSARDRHPYEQYF; DNA: TGTGCCAGCAGCGCCCGGGACAGGCACCCCTACGAGCAGTACTTC; V: TRBV21-1; J: TRBJ2-7; D: -; size: few
CDR3: CASLPSEDRYEKLFF; DNA: TGTGCCAGCCTCCCTTCGGAGGACCGCTATGAAAAACTGTTTTTT; V: TRBV28; J: TRBJ1-4; D: -; size: few
CDR3: CSARDPGGYTYNEQFF; DNA: TGCAGTGCTAGAGATCCAGGGGGCTACACCTACAATGAGCAGTTCTTC; V: TRBV20-1; J: TRBJ2-1; D: TRBD1; size: -
CDR3: CASSLDRGDYNEQFF; DNA: TGCGCCAGCAGCTTGGACAGGGGGGACTACAATGAGCAGTTCTTC; V: TRBV5-1; J: TRBJ2-1; D: TRBD1; size: many
CDR3: CVSSEWGQQETQYF; DNA: TGTGTCAGCAGTGAATGGGGACAACAAGAGACCCAGTACTTC; V: TRBV25-1; J: TRBJ2-5; D: -; size: -
CDR3: CASSFGEQGFQETQYF; DNA: TGTGCCAGCAGCTTTGGGGAACAGGGTTTCCAAGAGACCCAGTACTTC; V: TRBV7-2; J: TRBJ2-5; D: -; size: -
CDR3: CASSLVHGGLAGPAYEQYF; DNA: TGTGCCAGCAGCTTAGTCCACGGGGGACTAGCGGGACCAGCCTACGAGCAGTACTTC; V: TRBV7-2; J: TRBJ2-7; D: TRBD2; size: -
CDR3: CSGVGRDGETQYF; DNA: TGCAGCGGTGTCGGGCGCGACGGGGAGACCCAGTACTTC; V: TRBV29-1; J: TRBJ2-5; D: -; size: -
CDR3: CASSLGQRSAKLFF; DNA: TGTGCCAGCAGCTTGGGACAGAGGTCCGCTAAACTGTTTTTT; V: TRBV7-9; J: TRBJ1-4; D: TRBD1; size: few
CDR3: CASSQDRYTGELFF; DNA: TGTGCCAGCAGCCAAGACCGTTACACCGGGGAGCTGTTTTTT; V: TRBV7-2; J: TRBJ2-2; D: -; size: few
CDR3: CASSIGTRVNNEQFF; DNA: TGTGCCAGCAGTATAGGGACTAGAGTAAACAATGAGCAGTTCTTC; V: TRBV28; J: TRBJ2-1; D: TRBD2; size: -
CDR3: CASSLALTGVQPQHF; DNA: TGTGCCAGCAGCTTAGCGCTTACAGGGGTTCAGCCCCAGCATTTT; V: TRBV7-2; J: TRBJ1-5; D: TRBD1; size: few
CDR3: CASSFLSGRLTDTQYF; DNA: TGTGCCAGCAGCTTCCTCAGCGGGCGTCTCACAGATACGCAGTATTTT; V: TRBV7-2; J: TRBJ2-3; D: -; size: -
CDR3: CSANVPGYTEAFF; DNA: TGCAGTGCCAATGTACCAGGGTACACTGAAGCTTTCTTT; V: TRBV20-1; J: TRBJ1-1; D: -; size: -
CDR3: CSALAGGETQYF; DNA: TGCAGTGCTCTAGCGGGAGGGGAGACCCAGTACTTC; V: TRBV20-1; J: TRBJ2-5; D: TRBD2; size: few
CDR3: CATRDRETQYF; DNA: TGTGCCACCAGGGATAGAGAGACCCAGTACTTC; V: TRBV28; J: TRBJ2-5; D: -; size: -
CDR3: CSAAPYRDSDGLATNQPQHF; DNA: TGCAGTGCTGCCCCATACCGGGACAGTGATGGACTAGCCACCAATCAGCCCCAGCATTTT; V: TRBV20-1; J: TRBJ1-5; D: TRBD1; size: -
CDR3: CASSLDVEQFF; DNA: TGCGCCAGCAGCTTGGATGTTGAGCAGTTCTTC; V: TRBV5-1; J: TRBJ2-1; D: -; size: few
CDR3: CNARLAGANEQFF; DNA: TGCAATGCTAGACTAGCGGGGGCCAATGAGCAGTTCTTC; V: TRBV20-1; J: TRBJ2-1; D: TRBD2; size: -
CDR3: CSVESLAIGLNEQFF; DNA: TGCAGCGTTGAAAGTTTAGCGATAGGATTGAATGAGCAGTTCTTC; V: TRBV29-1; J: TRBJ2-1; D: -; size: many
CDR3: CASSLHSGGANEQFF; DNA: TGTGCCAGCAGCTTACATAGCGGGGGGGCAAATGAGCAGTTCTTC; V: TRBV6-4; J: TRBJ2-1; D: TRBD2; size: few
CDR3: CAISRGQGNTEAFF; DNA: TGTGCCATCAGCCGAGGACAGGGAAACACTGAAGCTTTCTTT; V: TRBV10-3; J: TRBJ1-1; D: TRBD1; size: -
CDR3: CASTLSRAGGETQYF; DNA: TGTGCCAGCACCTTAAGTAGGGCAGGGGGAGAGACCCAGTACTTC; V: TRBV6-1; J: TRBJ2-5; D: TRBD1; size: few
CDR3: CARSKTYPYGEQFF; DNA: TGTGCCAGAAGTAAGACATATCCCTACGGTGAGCAGTTCTTC; V: TRBV6-5; J: TRBJ2-1; D: -; size: -
CDR3: CASSLRTGMTQYF; DNA: TGTGCCAGCAGTTTAAGGACAGGGATGACCCAGTACTTC; V: TRBV28; J: TRBJ2-5; D: TRBD1; size: few
CDR3: CATSDPGTGTRAGELFF; DNA: TGTGCCACCAGTGATCCCGGGACAGGTACCCGGGCCGGGGAGCTGTTTTTT; V: TRBV24-1; J: TRBJ2-2; D: TRBD1; size: -
CDR3: CRGAGVNTEAFF; DNA: TGCAGAGGGGCTGGTGTGAACACTGAAGCTTTCTTT; V: TRBV20-1; J: TRBJ1-1; D: -; size: few
CDR3: CASSLSHGLSSGANVLTF; DNA: TGTGCCAGCAGTTTATCGCATGGGCTGAGCTCTGGGGCCAACGTCCTGACTTTC; V: TRBV27; J: TRBJ2-6; D: -; size: -
CDR3: CASSFQGTQGTQYF; DNA: TGTGCCAGCAGTTTCCAGGGGACCCAAGGGACCCAGTACTTC; V: TRBV27; J: TRBJ2-5; D: -; size: -
CDR3: CASSQTGLAGNNEQFF; DNA: TGTGCCAGCAGCCAAACCGGGCTAGCGGGGAACAATGAGCAGTTCTTC; V: TRBV14; J: TRBJ2-1; D: TRBD2; size: -
CDR3: CASSQGVAGGPVQFF; DNA: TGTGCCAGCAGCCAGGGGGTAGCGGGAGGGCCTGTGCAGTTCTTC; V: TRBV5-6; J: TRBJ2-1; D: TRBD2; size: -
CDR3: CAIRPLTSGRLPQETQYF; DNA: TGTGCCATCAGGCCCCTGACTAGCGGGAGGCTACCTCAAGAGACCCAGTACTTC; V: TRBV10-3; J: TRBJ2-5; D: TRBD2; size: -
CDR3: CSAGHFKLAGMETQYF; DNA: TGCAGTGCCGGTCATTTTAAACTAGCGGGAATGGAGACCCAGTACTTC; V: TRBV20-1; J: TRBJ2-5; D: TRBD2; size: -
CDR3: CSVEVLAGGELFF; DNA: TGCAGCGTTGAAGTACTAGCGGGCGGGGAGCTGTTTTTT; V: TRBV29-1; J: TRBJ2-2; D: TRBD2; size: -
CDR3: CATRNPGGREKLFF; DNA: TGTGCCACCCGAAACCCAGGAGGTCGTGAAAAACTGTTTTTT; V: TRBV7-9; J: TRBJ1-4; D: -; size: -
CDR3: CASSQRGTSGGTDTQYF; DNA: TGCGCCAGCAGCCAACGGGGGACTAGCGGGGGCACAGATACGCAGTATTTT; V: TRBV4-1; J: TRBJ2-3; D: TRBD2; size: -
CDR3: CASSQEIYQPQHF; DNA: TGCGCCAGCAGCCAAGAAATCTACCAGCCCCAGCATTTT; V: TRBV4-3; J: TRBJ1-5; D: -; size: few
CDR3: CAISASGTDYGYTF; DNA: TGTGCCATCAGTGCCTCCGGGACTGACTATGGCTACACCTTC; V: TRBV10-3; J: TRBJ1-2; D: -; size: -
CDR3: CASRQGTEYSNQPQHF; DNA: TGTGCCAGCAGGCAAGGGACGGAGTATAGCAATCAGCCCCAGCATTTT; V: TRBV6-6; J: TRBJ1-5; D: -; size: -
CDR3: CATGSDRGYNEQFF; DNA: TGTGCCACCGGGTCGGACAGGGGCTACAATGAGCAGTTCTTC; V: TRBV24-1; J: TRBJ2-1; D: TRBD1; size: few
CDR3: CASSIDGWSNEKLFF; DNA: TGTGCCAGTAGTATTGATGGTTGGAGTAATGAAAAACTGTTTTTT; V: TRBV19; J: TRBJ1-4; D: -; size: -
CDR3: CASSLDKQGYEQYF; DNA: TGCGCCAGCAGCTTGGATAAACAGGGTTACGAGCAGTACTTC; V: TRBV5-1; J: TRBJ2-7; D: -; size: few
CDR3: CASRVDRDYGYTF; DNA: TGTGCCAGCAGGGTGGACAGAGACTATGGCTACACCTTC; V: TRBV7-9; J: TRBJ1-2; D: -; size: -
CDR3: CASSPGLAVNEQFF; DNA: TGTGCCAGCAGCCCGGGACTAGCGGTAAATGAGCAGTTCTTC; V: TRBV7-2; J: TRBJ2-1; D: TRBD2; size: -
CDR3: CASREQTNEQFF; DNA: TGTGCCAGCAGGGAACAGACAAATGAGCAGTTCTTC; V: TRBV13; J: TRBJ2-1; D: -; size: -
CDR3: CASSKLRRATNEKLFF; DNA: TGTGCCAGCAGCAAACTGAGGCGGGCAACTAATGAAAAACTGTTTTTT; V: TRBV7-6; J: TRBJ1-4; D: -; size: few